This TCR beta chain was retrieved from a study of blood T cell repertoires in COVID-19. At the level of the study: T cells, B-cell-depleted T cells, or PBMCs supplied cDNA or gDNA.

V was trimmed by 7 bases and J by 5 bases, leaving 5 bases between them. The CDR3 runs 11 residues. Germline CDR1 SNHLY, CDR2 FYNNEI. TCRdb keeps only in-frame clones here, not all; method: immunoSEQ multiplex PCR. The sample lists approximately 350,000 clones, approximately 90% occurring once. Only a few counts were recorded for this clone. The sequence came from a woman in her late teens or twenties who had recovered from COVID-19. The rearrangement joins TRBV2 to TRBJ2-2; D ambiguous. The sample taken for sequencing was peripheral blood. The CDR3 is CASKETGELFF. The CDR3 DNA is TGTGCCAGCAAGGAGACCGGGGAGCTGTTTTTT.